These 27 T cell receptor beta chains came from one sample sequenced in a study of vaccination and CD4 T cells after COVID-19 (dated by TCRdb to between 2021 and 2024). Library preparation employed PCR. The reads were generated on an Illumina iSeq 100. DNA from cultured CD4+ T cells underwent TCR sequencing with the Oncomine TCR Beta short-read assay at the Johns Hopkins FTIC core. TCRdb's own reprocessing of the public reads used fastp at Q25 and MiXCR and kept productive beta chains. Entries that share a CDR3 protein sequence are merged under the most common genes and DNA. Across this sample there are under 20,000 distinct CDR3 sequences, with approximately 53% seen only once. The top ten clonotypes cover around 12% of the sample. The treatment or condition label on this specimen signifies: approximately nine-day PBMC culture with coronavirus spike peptide pools or control peptides (ViraFEST assay).

No antigens are known for them. Sequencing was carried out using CD4+ T cells from blood, cultured in vitro. The receptors derive from a human donor who had recovered from COVID-19.

This clonotype has a handful of counts. The chain is built from TRBV6-1 and TRBJ1-5; D is ambiguous. The CDR3 runs to 13 residues. V lost 6 bases, J lost 0 bases, and 6 bases lay in between. Germline V lookup: CDR1 MNHNS, CDR2 SASEGT. The CDR3 nucleotides are TGTGCCAGCAGCTCCTTTAGCAATCAGCCCCAGCATTTT. The encoded protein is CASSSFSNQPQHF.

This clonotype came up a few times. The gene calls are TRBV6-2 or TRBV6-3 and TRBJ1-1; possible D gene TRBD1, 6 bases. Germline lookup yields CDR1 MNHEY and CDR2 SVGEGT. Trimming stripped 2 bases from V and 3 bases from J, with 7 bases between. The CDR3 spans 13 residues. The CDR3 sequence: CASSYEGDTEAFF. The CDR3 nucleotides read TGTGCCAGCAGTTACGAGGGGGACACTGAAGCTTTCTTT.

V is TRBV5-1 and J is TRBJ1-5; D is possibly TRBD1 (5 bases). Trimming took 0 bases from V and 7 from J, leaving 11 bases between them. Germline loops: CDR1 SGHRS, CDR2 YFSETQ. The CDR3 has 14 amino acids. CDR3 nucleotide sequence: TGCGCCAGCAGCTTGGAGGCAGGGCGCCAGCCCCAGCATTTT. Residues: CASSLEAGRQPQHF. Complete variable domain (other parts from reference TRBV5-1 and TRBJ1-5): KAGVTQTPRYLIKTRGQQVTLSCSPISGHRSVSWYQQTPGQGLQFLFEYFSETQRNKGNFPGRFSGRQFSNSRSEMNVSTLELGDSALYLCASSLEAGRQPQHFGDGTRLSIL.

This clonotype came up a few times. This rearrangement joins TRBV27 to TRBJ2-4; 8 nucleotides line up with TRBD1. The germline V gene encodes CDR1 MNHEY and CDR2 SMNVEV (reference sequence). This CDR3 contains 15 residues. V lost 7 bases and J lost 3; bases outside the gene matches: 8. CDR3 sequence (DNA): TGTGCCAGCACCCAGACAGGGGAAGGCAAAAACATTCAGTACTTC. Amino acid sequence: CASTQTGEGKNIQYF.

This chain joins TRBV2 and TRBJ2-2, with D perhaps matching TRBD2 (5 bases). Germline V gives CDR1 SNHLY, CDR2 FYNNEI. Trimming cost V 3 bases and J 3 bases, with 11 bases left between them. The CDR3 spans 15 residues. The CDR3 sequence: CASSEDGSYTGELFF. As DNA, the CDR3 is TGTGCCAGCAGTGAGGATGGGAGCTACACCGGGGAGCTGTTTTTT. The full variable domain, with the rest looked up from reference TRBV2 and TRBJ2-2, is EPEVTQTPSHQVTQMGQEVILRCVPISNHLYFYWYRQILGQKVEFLVSFYNNEISEKSEIFDDQFSVERPDGSNFTLKIRSTKLEDSAMYFCASSEDGSYTGELFFGEGSRLTVL.

This clonotype was recorded only once. CDR3 region: CSARGLASGVSSYEQYF. Written as DNA, the CDR3 is TGCAGTGCTAGGGGACTAGCTAGCGGGGTTAGCTCCTACGAGCAGTACTTC. V usage is TRBV20-1 and J usage is TRBJ2-7, with 9 bases identical to TRBD2. This CDR3 comprises 17 residues. The trim removed 3 bases at V and 0 bases at J, leaving 12 bases unmatched. The germline V gene encodes CDR1 DFQATT and CDR2 SNEGSKA (reference sequence).

The chain employs TRBV7-3 and TRBJ2-5; D is possibly TRBD1 or TRBD2 (5 bases each). Trimming shortened V by 4 bases and J by 8 bases, and 14 bases separated the two germline ends. The CDR3 runs 13 residues. The germline CDR1 and CDR2 sequences are SGHTA and FQGTGA. CDR3 region: CASSWDLQDTQYF. The CDR3 DNA is TGTGCCAGCAGCTGGGACCTTCAGGATACCCAGTACTTC.

The V and J genes are TRBV12-3 or TRBV12-4 and TRBJ1-6, with D possibly TRBD1 on 5 matching bases. CDR3 size: 14 residues. V lost 5 bases to trimming and J lost 6 bases, with 11 bases between them. CDR3 region: CASSPDRSNSPLHF. In nucleotides, the CDR3 is TGTGCCAGCAGTCCCGACAGAAGTAATTCACCCCTCCACTTT.

This clonotype was detected only a few times. The chain is built from TRBV20-1 and TRBJ1-1, with 9 nucleotides matching TRBD1. After removal of 6 bases from V and 0 bases from J, the junction contained 5 bases not matched to a gene. The CDR3 length is 14 residues. Germline values: CDR1 DFQATT, CDR2 SNEGSKA (reference sequence). The CDR3 bases are TGCAGTGCGCGGGACAGGGTAATGAACACTGAAGCTTTCTTT. The encoded protein is CSARDRVMNTEAFF.

V usage is TRBV12-5 and J usage is TRBJ2-7; 11 bases fit TRBD1. CDR3 length: 15 residues. The J segment lost 3 bases and the V segment lost 5 bases, leaving 6 bases of the junction unmatched. In germline, CDR1 is LGHNT, CDR2 FRNRAP. CDR3 region: CASGHRTGGLYEQYF. The CDR3 nucleotides are TGTGCTAGTGGTCACCGGACAGGGGGCCTCTACGAGCAGTACTTC. Variable domain in full (rest from reference TRBV12-5 and TRBJ2-7): DARVTQTPRHKVTEMGQEVTMRCQPILGHNTVFWYRQTMMQGLELLAYFRNRAPLDDSGMPKDRFSAEMPDATLATLKIQPSEPRDSAVYFCASGHRTGGLYEQYFGPGTRLTVT.

The chain couples TRBV2 to TRBJ1-5, with 12 positions matching TRBD1. Trimming removed 6 bases from V and 6 bases from J; junction bases left unmatched: 6. Per germline, CDR1 SNHLY and CDR2 FYNNEI. The CDR3 extends over 15 amino acids. The DNA for the CDR3 is TGTGCCAGCAGGGAGGGACAGGGGGCCACTCAGCCCCAGCATTTT. Amino acid sequence: CASREGQGATQPQHF.

This clonotype was recorded only once. J is TRBJ2-7 and V is TRBV5-1; perhaps TRBD2 as D (7 bases). Trimming shortened V by 5 bases and J by 6 bases, and 21 bases separated the two germline ends. Per germline, CDR1 SGHRS and CDR2 YFSETQ. The CDR3 spans 15 residues. The CDR3 loop is CASRRGGAGTSEQYF. CDR3 DNA sequence: TGCGCCAGCAGAAGGGGGGGCGCGGGAACGAGCGAGCAGTACTTC.

V usage is TRBV20-1 and J usage is TRBJ2-1, with 12 bases aligning to TRBD2. The CDR3 runs to 16 residues. The germline CDR1 and CDR2 sequences are DFQATT and SNEGSKA (reference sequence). J was trimmed by 8 bases and V by 0 bases; bases with no gene match: 8. CDR3 coding DNA: TGCAGTGCTAGAGATGGAGGACTAGCGGGACGGGATGAGCAGTTCTTC. Translated, it gives CSARDGGLAGRDEQFF.

This clonotype was seen a handful of times. V is TRBV7-2 and J is TRBJ1-6; weak D call: TRBD1 (6 bases). V lost 5 bases to trimming and J lost 7 bases, with 12 bases between them. Germline loops: CDR1 SGHTA, CDR2 FQGNSA. The CDR3 has 14 amino acids. The CDR3 loop reads CASSLWTDNSPLHF. CDR3 in DNA: TGTGCCAGCAGCCTTTGGACAGACAATTCACCCCTCCACTTT. The complete variable domain, with remaining parts taken from reference TRBV7-2 and TRBJ1-6, reads GAGVSQSPSNKVTEKGKDVELRCDPISGHTALYWYRQSLGQGLEFLIYFQGNSAPDKSGLPSDRFSAERTGGSVSTLTIQRTQQEDSAVYLCASSLWTDNSPLHFGNGTRLTVT.

The rearrangement uses TRBV5-1 and TRBJ1-1, with TRBD1 matching 8 bases. The CDR3 covers 15 residues. V was pared by 4 bases and J by 1 base, with 6 bases of the junction left unmatched. CDR1 and CDR2 from the germline V gene are SGHRS and YFSETQ. CDR3 in amino acids: CASSAGGGRNTEAFF. CDR3 nucleotides: TGCGCCAGCAGCGCAGGGGGCGGTCGGAACACTGAAGCTTTCTTT.

CDR3 amino acids: CASSFQGSNQPQHF. DNA for the CDR3: TGTGCCAGCAGTTTTCAAGGTAGCAATCAGCCCCAGCATTTT. The chain links TRBV12-3 or TRBV12-4 to TRBJ1-5; D uncertain. This CDR3 is 14 amino acids long. The V and J ends lost 3 bases and 0 bases respectively, with 6 bases between them.

This clonotype was seen a handful of times. The chain recombines TRBV15 with TRBJ2-7, with 9 nucleotides matching TRBD2. CDR1 and CDR2 (germline): LNHNV, YYDKDF (reference sequence). The CDR3 totals 14 residues. The V and J ends lost 5 bases and 5 bases, in that order; junction bases with no gene match: 7. The CDR3 loop is CATSAAGTSNEQYF. The CDR3, as DNA: TGTGCCACCAGCGCAGCCGGGACTAGCAACGAGCAGTACTTC.

The rearrangement links TRBV7-3 to TRBJ2-3, with D possibly matching TRBD2 (7 bases). Germline CDR1 and CDR2: SGHTA and FQGTGA. Trimming pared 1 base from V and 4 bases from J, leaving 18 bases between. CDR3 length: 17 residues. DNA of the CDR3: TGTGCCAGCAGCTTAATGGGCCCCAAGGGGGGGGCAGATACGCAGTATTTT. This codes for CASSLMGPKGGADTQYF.

This rearrangement joins TRBV20-1 to TRBJ1-1; possible D gene TRBD1, 5 bases. This CDR3 comprises 13 residues. CDR1 DFQATT and CDR2 SNEGSKA come from the germline V gene (reference sequence). This CDR3 is CSAVQGWDTEAFF. CDR3 DNA sequence: TGCAGCGCTGTTCAGGGCTGGGACACTGAAGCTTTCTTT.

The V and J genes are TRBV7-2 and TRBJ1-1; D remains unclear. Germline loops: CDR1 SGHTA, CDR2 FQGNSA. CDR3 length: 14 amino acids. V lost 3 bases and J lost 5, with 13 bases in between. The CDR3 spells CASSFSGDGTEAFF. CDR3 nucleotide sequence: TGTGCCAGCAGCTTTTCTGGGGATGGGACTGAAGCTTTCTTT.

The rearrangement links TRBV20-1 to TRBJ2-1; tentatively, D is TRBD1 (5 bases). The CDR3 runs 13 residues. Germline V CDR1 and CDR2: DFQATT, SNEGSKA (reference sequence). The germline V and J ends were trimmed by 0 bases and 12 bases, with 15 bases remaining between them. CDR3 in DNA: TGCAGTGCTAGAGATGAGCGTGGGCAGGGGCAGTTCTTC. It codes for CSARDERGQGQFF.

V is TRBV5-5 and J is TRBJ2-1, with D perhaps TRBD2 (7 bases). The CDR3 has 15 residues. Germline V gives CDR1 SGHKS, CDR2 YYEKEE (reference sequence). V was trimmed by 4 bases and J by 7 bases, leaving 18 bases between them. CDR3: CASSGWGGVGNEQFF. CDR3 nucleotide sequence: TGTGCCAGCAGCGGGTGGGGGGGCGTGGGAAATGAGCAGTTCTTC.

The chain employs TRBV14 and TRBJ2-2, with D perhaps matching TRBD1 (5 bases). There are 15 residues in the CDR3. Looked up from germline, CDR1 is SGHDN and CDR2 is FVKESK. Trimming pared 4 bases from V and 0 bases from J, leaving 9 bases between. The CDR3 DNA reads TGTGCCAGCAGCCTGGGGCCAGCGAACACCGGGGAGCTGTTTTTT. Translating gives CASSLGPANTGELFF.

V is TRBV7-2 and J is TRBJ1-1; a weak D match, TRBD1 (6 bases). CDR3 length: 13 residues. Trimming left V 0 bases short and J 5 bases short, with 7 bases between. Germline CDR1 reads SGHTA; CDR2 reads FQGNSA. The CDR3 region has the DNA TGTGCCAGCAGCTTAGCACAGGGTACTGAAGCTTTCTTT. Translating gives CASSLAQGTEAFF.

The chain carries TRBV11-2 and TRBJ2-3; D uncertain. V lost 7 bases and J lost 1, with 6 bases in between. CDR1 and CDR2 (germline): SGHAT, FQNNGV. The CDR3 covers 12 residues. CDR3 protein: CASTPGTDTQYF. The CDR3 DNA reads as TGTGCCAGCACCCCCGGCACAGATACGCAGTATTTT.

The chain couples TRBV19 to TRBJ1-5; 7 nucleotides align to TRBD1. The CDR3 contains 15 residues. Germline-derived CDR1 and CDR2 are LNHDA and SQIVND (reference sequence). V lost 0 bases and J lost 10; bases outside the gene matches: 9. For the CDR3, the DNA is TGTGCCAGTAGTATAGACCGGGACAGCGCCCTTCCCCAGCATTTT. This encodes CASSIDRDSALPQHF.

J is TRBJ1-2 and V is TRBV12-3 or TRBV12-4; 12 bases agree with TRBD1. This CDR3 has 15 amino acids. The V and J ends lost 0 bases and 7 bases, in that order; junction bases with no gene match: 3. The CDR3 loop is CASSLAGQGAAGYTF. The CDR3 DNA reads TGTGCCAGCAGTTTAGCGGGACAGGGGGCGGCTGGCTACACCTTC.